The 29 T cell receptor beta chains in this list originate from one sample, sequenced in a study of blood T cells in healthy people across ages. Sample-barcoded 5' priming and a J-beta primer mix drove a second PCR of roughly 7 to 11 cycles. TCRdb ran MiXCR on the 5' RACE reads and lists one entry per CDR3 protein. Among about 1.5 million distinct CDR3 sequences, under 55% were seen once, and the ten largest hold 4%. The specimen was blood. All receptors derive from a young woman in good health.

The chain couples TRBV29-1 to TRBJ1-1; TRBD1 matches 8 bases. J gave up 4 bases and V 7 bases, and 8 bases lay outside the gene matches. The CDR3 runs to 13 residues. Germline V gene lookup returns CDR1 SQVTM and CDR2 ANQGSEA. CDR3 bases: TGCAGCGGCCTAAGACAGGGGAGCACTGAAGCTTTCTTT. This translates into CSGLRQGSTEAFF.

The chain has TRBV5-1 and TRBJ1-6, with D tentatively TRBD1 (6 bases). Per germline, CDR1 SGHRS and CDR2 YFSETQ. This CDR3 has 17 amino acids. Trimming left V 3 bases short and J 4 bases short, with 17 bases between. The CDR3 reads CASSYPADRNYNSPLHF. The DNA of the CDR3 is TGCGCCAGCAGCTATCCCGCCGACAGGAATTATAATTCACCCCTCCACTTT. The entire variable domain, with the rest obtained from reference TRBV5-1 and TRBJ1-6, is as follows: KAGVTQTPRYLIKTRGQQVTLSCSPISGHRSVSWYQQTPGQGLQFLFEYFSETQRNKGNFPGRFSGRQFSNSRSEMNVSTLELGDSALYLCASSYPADRNYNSPLHFGNGTRLTVT.

The rearrangement joins TRBV6-2 or TRBV6-3 to TRBJ2-4, with D possibly TRBD2 on 5 matching bases. The CDR3 extends over 17 amino acids. Germline CDR1 MNHEY, CDR2 SVGEGT. Deletions cut 2 bases from V and 13 bases from J, with 27 bases between. DNA of the CDR3: TGTGCCAGCAGTTACGCTCCGGAGACGGATTTTACCTGGAGGCAGTACTTC. Amino acid sequence: CASSYAPETDFTWRQYF.

V usage is TRBV6-2 or TRBV6-3 and J usage is TRBJ2-3; D may be TRBD1 or TRBD2 (5 bases each). With 2 bases removed from V and 4 bases from J, the gap between germline ends came to 13 bases. Per the germline V gene, CDR1 is MNHEY and CDR2 is SVGEGT. CDR3 length: 15 residues. CDR3 residues: CASSYGGDLADTQYF. The CDR3 bases are TGTGCCAGCAGTTACGGGGGAGACCTCGCAGATACGCAGTATTTT.

The chain combines TRBV21-1 with TRBJ2-4. TRBV21-1 is an annotated pseudogene. The CDR3 is made up of 14 amino acids. The DNA for the CDR3 is TGTGCCAGCACCGAGCGAAGGACGAAAGACATTCAGTACTTC. Its translation is CASTERRTKDIQYF.

The chain uses TRBV7-9 and TRBJ2-1; TRBD2 aligns across 7 bases. With V trimmed by 0 bases and J by 0 bases, 5 bases remained unmatched. The CDR3 covers 17 residues. Germline CDR1 and CDR2: SEHNR and FQNEAQ (reference sequence). Here the CDR3 reads CASSLARGLGSYNEQFF. The CDR3 DNA reads TGTGCCAGCAGCTTAGCGCGTGGACTAGGCTCCTACAATGAGCAGTTCTTC.

This clonotype was seen ten or more times. This sequence joins TRBV12-3 or TRBV12-4 and TRBJ2-7, with D maybe TRBD2 (5 bases). V was shortened by 4 bases and J by 7 bases, with 5 bases between the two germline ends. The CDR3 extends over 10 amino acids. The chain's CDR3 is CASSSGEQYF. The CDR3 DNA sequence: TGTGCCAGCAGTTCGGGAGAGCAGTACTTC.

This clonotype was counted between two and nine times. This chain links TRBV7-2 with TRBJ2-1, with D unresolved. From germline, CDR1 is SGHTA and CDR2 FQGNSA. The germline V and J ends were trimmed by 3 bases and 6 bases, with 15 bases remaining between them. The CDR3 is 15 residues long. The CDR3 is CASSFSTRVSNEQFF. In DNA, the CDR3 is TGTGCCAGCAGCTTCTCGACCCGGGTCAGCAATGAGCAGTTCTTC.

The chain couples TRBV7-9 to TRBJ1-6; D is ambiguous. The germline V gene encodes CDR1 SEHNR and CDR2 FQNEAQ (reference sequence). The CDR3 contains 13 residues. V shed 3 bases and J shed 6 bases, with 6 bases lying between them. The DNA of the CDR3 is TGTGCCAGCAGCTTGGGTACTAATTCACCCCTCCACTTT. It codes for CASSLGTNSPLHF.

There are a few counts of this clonotype. The chain combines TRBV4-1 with TRBJ1-5; no reliable D call. The CDR3 contains 17 residues. V was pared by 1 base and J by 0 bases, with 13 bases between. Germline V lookup: CDR1 MGHRA, CDR2 YSYEKL. The DNA for the CDR3 is TGCGCCAGCAGCCAAGTATCCCGGGGAGGTAGCAATCAGCCCCAGCATTTT. Protein product: CASSQVSRGGSNQPQHF.

CDR3 in DNA: TGTGCCAGCAGCCAAGATAGGACGGCAGGGGTCACTGAAGCTTTCTTT. Protein: CASSQDRTAGVTEAFF. This chain connects TRBV4-2 to TRBJ1-1, with D possibly being TRBD1 (6 bases). Trimming stripped 0 bases from V and 4 bases from J, with 15 bases between. This CDR3 spans 16 amino acids. CDR1 is LGHNA, CDR2 YNFKEQ, per germline.

The V call is TRBV6-6, the J call TRBJ1-5; TRBD1 matches at 7 bases. The V gene end was trimmed by 2 bases and the J gene end by 4 bases; junction bases not matched to a gene: 5. The CDR3 sequence is 15 residues long. The germline V gene has CDR1 MNHNY and CDR2 SVGAGI (reference sequence). This CDR3 reads CASSYTDRANQPQHF. Written as DNA, the CDR3 is TGTGCCAGCAGTTACACCGACAGGGCAAATCAGCCCCAGCATTTT.

This clonotype has only one observation. V is TRBV7-9 and J is TRBJ2-5, with D unresolved. The germline V gene has CDR1 SEHNR and CDR2 FQNEAQ (reference sequence). Trimming removed 5 bases from V and 5 bases from J, with 12 bases in between. The CDR3 has 13 amino acids. DNA of the CDR3: TGTGCCAGCAGCCGGACCCCTGAGGAGACCCAGTACTTC. This translates into CASSRTPEETQYF. Using reference TRBV7-9 and TRBJ2-5 for the parts outside the CDR3, the full variable domain is DTGVSQNPRHKITKRGQNVTFRCDPISEHNRLYWYRQTLGQGPEFLTYFQNEAQLEKSRLLSDRFSAERPKGSFSTLEIQRTEQGDSAMYLCASSRTPEETQYFGPGTRLLVL.

The gene calls are TRBV6-5 and TRBJ2-7; 7 bases fit TRBD1. CDR3 length equals 14 residues. The trim removed 6 bases at V and 2 bases at J, leaving 7 bases unmatched. The germline CDR1 and CDR2 sequences are MNHEY and SVGAGI. The CDR3 bases are TGTGCCAGCAGCACAGGACAGGCCACCTACGAGCAGTACTTC. It codes for CASSTGQATYEQYF.

This clonotype showed up many times. The V gene is TRBV14, the J gene TRBJ2-7; 8 bases are shared with TRBD2. The V segment lost 4 bases and the J segment 2 bases; nucleotides outside the gene matches: 4. The germline V gene has CDR1 SGHDN and CDR2 FVKESK. The CDR3 spans 14 residues. The CDR3, as DNA: TGTGCCAGCAGCCGAACTAGCGGACCCTACGAGCAGTACTTC. Its translation is CASSRTSGPYEQYF.

In its sample, this clonotype was seen a few times. V is TRBV7-9 and J is TRBJ2-3, with D possibly matching TRBD1 (6 bases). Looked up from germline, CDR1 is SEHNR and CDR2 is FQNEAQ (reference sequence). V gave up 2 bases and J gave up 5 bases, with 14 bases separating them. This CDR3 region has 15 residues. Here the CDR3 reads CASSLLGAVGDTQYF. The CDR3 DNA follows: TGTGCCAGCAGCTTATTGGGGGCCGTGGGAGATACGCAGTATTTT.

The chain uses TRBV20-1 and TRBJ2-5, with 8 positions matching TRBD2. Trimming at V came to 0 bases and at J to 5 bases, leaving 14 bases not matched to a gene. The CDR3 extends over 17 amino acids. Germline V gene lookup returns CDR1 DFQATT and CDR2 SNEGSKA (reference sequence). The chain's CDR3 is CSARDLSGAFNWETQYF. CDR3 sequence (DNA): TGCAGTGCTAGAGATCTTAGCGGGGCCTTTAACTGGGAGACCCAGTACTTC.

Only a few counts were recorded for this clonotype. This chain connects TRBV20-1 to TRBJ2-1; no clear D gene. CDR1 is DFQATT, CDR2 SNEGSKA, per germline (reference sequence). The V gene lost 3 bases and the J gene lost 10 bases, with 10 bases spanning the gap. The CDR3 is made up of 11 amino acids. The CDR3 loop is CSASGRREQFF. In nucleotides, the CDR3 is TGCAGTGCTAGCGGGCGCCGGGAGCAGTTCTTC.

The chain has TRBV6-2 or TRBV6-3 and TRBJ1-2; D may be TRBD1 (5 bases). CDR3 size: 11 residues. V was clipped by 8 bases and J by 4 bases, with 8 bases between them. CDR1 and CDR2 (germline): MNHEY, SVGEGT. In DNA form, the CDR3 reads TGTGCCAGCTGGAGGGGCTATGGCTACACCTTC. This codes for CASWRGYGYTF.

The gene calls are TRBV20-1 and TRBJ2-1; D may be TRBD1 or TRBD2 (6 bases each). The CDR3 has 15 amino acids. Per germline, CDR1 DFQATT and CDR2 SNEGSKA (reference sequence). V lost 0 bases to trimming and J lost 1 base, with 10 bases between them. The CDR3 spells CSARDPGASYNEQFF. CDR3 nucleotide sequence: TGCAGTGCTAGAGATCCGGGGGCGTCCTACAATGAGCAGTTCTTC.

This clonotype has a handful of counts. This chain links TRBV6-5 with TRBJ2-1; 9 bases are shared with TRBD2. Unmatched junction bases numbered 12, after V lost 5 bases and J lost 7 bases. Germline CDR1 is MNHEY and CDR2 is SVGAGI. The CDR3 runs 16 residues. CDR3 sequence: CASSPLAGDGVNEQFF. In nucleotides, the CDR3 is TGTGCCAGCAGTCCGTTAGCGGGAGACGGGGTGAATGAGCAGTTCTTC.

This rearrangement joins TRBV20-1 to TRBJ2-1; 7 nucleotides align to TRBD2. J gave up 3 bases and V 3 bases, and 5 bases lay outside the gene matches. Germline V lookup: CDR1 DFQATT, CDR2 SNEGSKA (reference sequence). The CDR3 has 14 amino acids. In nucleotides, the CDR3 is TGCAGTGCTAGGAGGGCTAGCGGCTACAATGAGCAGTTCTTC. Its protein is CSARRASGYNEQFF.

The V and J genes are TRBV12-3 or TRBV12-4 and TRBJ2-3, with D unclear. V was clipped by 5 bases and J by 1 base, with 13 bases between them. The CDR3 is 15 amino acids. The CDR3 here is CASSPAPPRTDTQYF. The CDR3 nucleotides are TGTGCCAGCAGTCCGGCGCCCCCACGCACAGATACGCAGTATTTT.

This clonotype was seen a handful of times. This sequence joins TRBV9 and TRBJ1-2, with TRBD1 identical over 7 bases. This CDR3 is built from 16 residues. V lost 4 bases to trimming and J lost 2 bases; unmatched junction nucleotides: 11. CDR1 and CDR2 (germline): SGDLS, YYNGEE. This CDR3 reads CASSHGQEDSNYGYTF. CDR3 in DNA: TGTGCCAGCAGCCACGGACAGGAAGATTCAAACTATGGCTACACCTTC.

This chain links TRBV20-1 with TRBJ2-5; maybe TRBD2 (5 bases). There are 13 residues in the CDR3. Trimming shortened V by 6 bases and J by 4 bases, and 15 bases separated the two germline ends. The germline CDR1 and CDR2 sequences are DFQATT and SNEGSKA (reference sequence). This CDR3 reads CSAIERVPETQYF. CDR3 nucleotides: TGCAGTGCGATAGAGAGGGTCCCAGAGACCCAGTACTTC.

J is TRBJ2-1 and V is TRBV4-1; 15 nucleotides align to TRBD2. Trimming took 4 bases from V and 4 from J; bases not matched to a gene: 2. The CDR3 has 16 amino acids. Germline CDR1 and CDR2: MGHRA and YSYEKL. CDR3 nucleotides: TGCGCCAGCAGCCGGACTAGCGGGAGGGATTACAATGAGCAGTTCTTC. It yields the protein CASSRTSGRDYNEQFF.

With regard to this clonotype: The germline gene is not matched at one end of the junction; a read error may be the cause. The chain joins TRBV6-5 to TRBJ2-5; D is uncertain. The end of the DNA fits TRBJ2-7 better, so the J call may be wrong. Germline V gene lookup returns CDR1 MNHEY and CDR2 SVGAGI. The CDR3 runs 13 residues. The CDR3 DNA sequence: TGTACCAGCAGTTACCGGGCTGGCTACGAGCAGTACTTC. Residues: CTSSYRAGYEQYF.

This clonotype was detected only a few times. The CDR3 nucleotides read TGCAGCGTTGCGGTTCGGGGCTACACCTTC. Its translation: CSVAVRGYTF. V and J are TRBV29-1 and TRBJ1-2; unclear D gene. The germline V and J ends were trimmed by 4 bases and 8 bases, with 8 bases remaining between them. In germline, CDR1 is SQVTM, CDR2 ANQGSEA. This CDR3 contains 10 residues. The full variable domain, with the rest looked up from reference TRBV29-1 and TRBJ1-2, is SAVISQKPSRDICQRGTSLTIQCQVDSQVTMMFWYRQQPGQSLTLIATANQGSEATYESGFVIDKFPISRPNLTFSTLTVSNMSPEDSSIYLCSVAVRGYTFGSGTRLTVV.

The genes are TRBV29-1 and TRBJ2-5; D may be TRBD1 or TRBD2 (5 bases each). The germline gives CDR1 SQVTM, CDR2 ANQGSEA. V shed 4 bases and J shed 11 bases, with 17 bases lying between them. CDR3 length equals 12 residues. CDR3 sequence (DNA): TGCAGCGTTGGGCGACGGGGCTACGAACAGTACTTC. This translates into CSVGRRGYEQYF.